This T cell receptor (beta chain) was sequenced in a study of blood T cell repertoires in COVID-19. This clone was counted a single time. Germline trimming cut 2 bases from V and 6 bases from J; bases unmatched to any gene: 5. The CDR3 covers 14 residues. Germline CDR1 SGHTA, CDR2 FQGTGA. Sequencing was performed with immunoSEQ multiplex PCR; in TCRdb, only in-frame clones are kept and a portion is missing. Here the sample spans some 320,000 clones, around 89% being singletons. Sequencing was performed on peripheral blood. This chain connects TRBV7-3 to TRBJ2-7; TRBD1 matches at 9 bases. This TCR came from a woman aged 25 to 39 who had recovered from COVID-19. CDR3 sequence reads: CASSLGGQGGEQYF. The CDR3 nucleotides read TGTGCCAGCAGCTTAGGGGGACAGGGAGGCGAGCAGTACTTC.